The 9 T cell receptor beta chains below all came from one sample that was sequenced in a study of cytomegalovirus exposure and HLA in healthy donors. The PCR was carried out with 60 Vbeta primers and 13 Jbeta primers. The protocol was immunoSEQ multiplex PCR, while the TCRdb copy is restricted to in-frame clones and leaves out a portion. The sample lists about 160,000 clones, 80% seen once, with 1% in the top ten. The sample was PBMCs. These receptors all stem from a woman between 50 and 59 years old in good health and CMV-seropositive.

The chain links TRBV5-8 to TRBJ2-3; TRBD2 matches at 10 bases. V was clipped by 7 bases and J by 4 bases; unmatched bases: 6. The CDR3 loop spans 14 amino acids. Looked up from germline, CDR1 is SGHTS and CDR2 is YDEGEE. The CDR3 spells CASRTSGISDTQYF. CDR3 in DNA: TGTGCCAGCCGAACTAGCGGGATTTCAGATACGCAGTATTTT.

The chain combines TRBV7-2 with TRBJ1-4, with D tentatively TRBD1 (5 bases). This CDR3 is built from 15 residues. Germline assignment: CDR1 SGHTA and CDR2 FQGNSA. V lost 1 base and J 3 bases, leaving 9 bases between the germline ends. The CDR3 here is CASSLVATANEKLFF. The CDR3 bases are TGTGCCAGCAGCTTAGTGGCGACAGCTAATGAAAAACTGTTTTTT.

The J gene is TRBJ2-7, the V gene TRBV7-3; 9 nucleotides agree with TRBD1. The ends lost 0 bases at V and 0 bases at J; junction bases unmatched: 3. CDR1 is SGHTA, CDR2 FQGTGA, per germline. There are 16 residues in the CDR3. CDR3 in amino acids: CASSLTGTGISYEQYF. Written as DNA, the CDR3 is TGTGCCAGCAGCTTAACCGGGACAGGGATCTCCTACGAGCAGTACTTC.

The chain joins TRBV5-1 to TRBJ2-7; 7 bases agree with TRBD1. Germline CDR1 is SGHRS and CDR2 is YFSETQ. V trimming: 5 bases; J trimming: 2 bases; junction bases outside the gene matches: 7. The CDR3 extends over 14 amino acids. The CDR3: CASSSRDSTYEQYF. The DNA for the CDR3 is TGCGCCAGCAGTTCTCGGGACAGTACCTACGAGCAGTACTTC.

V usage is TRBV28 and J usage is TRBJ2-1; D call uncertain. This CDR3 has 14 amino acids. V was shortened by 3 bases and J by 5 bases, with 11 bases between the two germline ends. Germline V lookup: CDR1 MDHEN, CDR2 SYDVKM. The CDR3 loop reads CASSFVGFNNEQFF. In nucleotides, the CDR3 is TGTGCCAGCAGTTTCGTTGGCTTTAACAATGAGCAGTTCTTC.

The CDR3 DNA is TGCGCCAGCAGCCAAAGGGGGACTAGCGGAACCAGGGAGACCCAGTACTTC. This translates into CASSQRGTSGTRETQYF. The genes are TRBV4-3 and TRBJ2-5; TRBD2 matches 11 bases. This CDR3 has 17 amino acids. The V and J ends lost 2 bases and 5 bases, in that order; junction bases with no gene match: 10. CDR1 and CDR2 from the germline V gene are LGHNA and YSLEER.

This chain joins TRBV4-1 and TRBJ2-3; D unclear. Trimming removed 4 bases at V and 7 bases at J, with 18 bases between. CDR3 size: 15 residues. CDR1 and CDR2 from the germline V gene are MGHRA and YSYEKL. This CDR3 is CASSPDVVLRNTQYF. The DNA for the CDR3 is TGCGCCAGCAGCCCAGACGTTGTACTTCGAAATACGCAGTATTTT.

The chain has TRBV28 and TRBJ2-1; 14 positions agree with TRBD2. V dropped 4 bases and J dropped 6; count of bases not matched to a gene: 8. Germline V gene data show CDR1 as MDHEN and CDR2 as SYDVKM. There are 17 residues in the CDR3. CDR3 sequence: CASSSQGTSGRGNEQFF. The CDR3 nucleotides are TGTGCCAGCAGTTCCCAAGGGACTAGCGGGAGAGGCAATGAGCAGTTCTTC.

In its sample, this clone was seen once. The CDR3 is CATSRGGETNTGELFF. In nucleotides, the CDR3 is TGTGCCACCAGCAGAGGTGGAGAGACCAACACCGGGGAGCTGTTTTTT. The chain uses TRBV15 and TRBJ2-2, with unresolved D. CDR1 and CDR2 from the germline V gene are LNHNV and YYDKDF (reference sequence). This CDR3 has 16 residues. V was shortened by 1 base and J by 2 bases, with 11 bases between the two germline ends.